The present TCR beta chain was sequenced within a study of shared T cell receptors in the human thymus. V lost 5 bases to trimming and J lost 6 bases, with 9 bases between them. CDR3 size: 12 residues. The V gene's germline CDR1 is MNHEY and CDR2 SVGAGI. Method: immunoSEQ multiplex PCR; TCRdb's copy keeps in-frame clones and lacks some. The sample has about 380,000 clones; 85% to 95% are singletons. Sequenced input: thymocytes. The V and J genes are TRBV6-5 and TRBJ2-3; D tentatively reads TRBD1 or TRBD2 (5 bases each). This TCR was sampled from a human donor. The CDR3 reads CASSPWGDTQYF. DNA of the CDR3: TGTGCCAGCAGTCCCTGGGGGGATACGCAGTATTTT.